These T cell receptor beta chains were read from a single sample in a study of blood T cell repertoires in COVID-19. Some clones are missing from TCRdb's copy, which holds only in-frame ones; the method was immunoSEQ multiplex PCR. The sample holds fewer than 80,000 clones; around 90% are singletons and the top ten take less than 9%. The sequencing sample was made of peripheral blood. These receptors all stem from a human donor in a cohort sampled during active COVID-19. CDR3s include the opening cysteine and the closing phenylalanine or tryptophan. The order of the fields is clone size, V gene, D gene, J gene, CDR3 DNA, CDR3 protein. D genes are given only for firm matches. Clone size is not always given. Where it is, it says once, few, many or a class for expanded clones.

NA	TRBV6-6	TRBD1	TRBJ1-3	TGTGCCAGCGAGGACAGGGGGCGCGGAAACACCATATATTTT	CASEDRGRGNTIYF
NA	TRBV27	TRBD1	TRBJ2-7	TGTGCCAGCAGTCCCGGGACAGTCTCCTACGAGCAGTACTTC	CASSPGTVSYEQYF
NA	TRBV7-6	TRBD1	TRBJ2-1	TGTGCCAGCAGCTTAAGCGTTGCGACAGGGCGCTCCTACAATGAGCAGTTCTTC	CASSLSVATGRSYNEQFF
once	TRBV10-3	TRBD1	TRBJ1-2	TGTGCCATCAGTGAGGGGACAGCTTCAAACTATGGCTACACCTTC	CAISEGTASNYGYTF
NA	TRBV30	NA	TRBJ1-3	TGTGCCTGGAGTGTACTACAGGACGAATCCCCAAGCTCTGGAAACACCATATATTTT	CAWSVLQDESPSSGNTIYF
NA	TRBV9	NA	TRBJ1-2	TGTGCCAGCAGCCGGGAACTAGATGGCTACACCTTC	CASSRELDGYTF
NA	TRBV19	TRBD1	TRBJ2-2	TGTGCCAGTAGTATTACAGGGGGCGCGGGTTCTGGGGAGCTGTTTTTT	CASSITGGAGSGELFF
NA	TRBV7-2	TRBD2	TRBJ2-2	TGTGCCAGCAGCTCGCCCGGCGGGGGGGGCACCGGGGAGCTGTTTTTT	CASSSPGGGGTGELFF
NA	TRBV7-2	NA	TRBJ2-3	TGTGCCAGCAGCTTAGGGGGCCGTTCGTCAGCAGATACGCAGTATTTT	CASSLGGRSSADTQYF
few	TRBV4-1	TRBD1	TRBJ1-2	TGCGCCAGCAGCCAAGAGGCTGGGACAGAATATGGCTACACCTTC	CASSQEAGTEYGYTF
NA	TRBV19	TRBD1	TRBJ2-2	TGTGCCAGTAGTATCCCTCGGGACAGGGCGGACACCGGGGAGCTGTTTTTT	CASSIPRDRADTGELFF
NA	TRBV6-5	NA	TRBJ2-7	TGTGCCAGCAGTATTGAGACAGGTATAGCCTACGAGCAGTACTTC	CASSIETGIAYEQYF
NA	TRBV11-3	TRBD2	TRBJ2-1	TGTGCCAGCAGCTCCCGGGGGGGGAACAATGAGCAGTTCTTC	CASSSRGGNNEQFF
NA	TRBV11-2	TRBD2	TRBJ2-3	TGTGCCAGCAGCTCCCGACTAGCGGGGGGGGGTACAGATACGCAGTATTTT	CASSSRLAGGGTDTQYF
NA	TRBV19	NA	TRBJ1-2	TGTGCCAGTACTGCGGGCCCAAGATATGGCTACACCTTC	CASTAGPRYGYTF
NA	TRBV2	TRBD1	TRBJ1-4	TGTGCCAGCAGTGATGGACAGGTGATATTTGGAAAACTGTTTTTT	CASSDGQVIFGKLFF
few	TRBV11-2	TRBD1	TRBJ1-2	TGTGCCAGCAGCTCTGGGCCGGGACAGGGAATCTATGGCTACACCTTC	CASSSGPGQGIYGYTF